Listed here are 22 T cell receptor beta chains from one sample, sequenced in a study of blood T cells in healthy people across ages. The use of a sample-barcoded 5' primer and a J-beta primer mix characterized a second PCR of roughly 6 to 11 cycles. Each CDR3 protein is one row after TCRdb ran MiXCR on the 5' RACE reads. Of fewer than 1.5 million distinct CDR3 sequences in the sample, 42% were seen once. Sequencing was carried out using blood. These receptors originate from a woman between 18 and 29 years old in good health.

A few counts support this clonotype. The chain uses TRBV20-1 and TRBJ2-1; 14 bases agree with TRBD2. The CDR3 covers 17 residues. From germline, CDR1 is DFQATT and CDR2 SNEGSKA (reference sequence). J gave up 6 bases and V 0 bases, and 7 bases lay outside the gene matches. The CDR3 bases are TGCAGTGCTAGAGATCCAGGGACTAGCGGGAGACCCAATGAGCAGTTCTTC. Translation: CSARDPGTSGRPNEQFF.

This clonotype occurred a few times. The chain uses TRBV11-2 and TRBJ2-4; TRBD1 aligns across 11 bases. Germline assignment: CDR1 SGHAT and CDR2 FQNNGV. J lost 13 bases, V lost 2 bases, and 25 bases had no gene match. This CDR3 spans 20 amino acids. CDR3 protein: CASSLFPPSFPGQGAREQYF. CDR3 in DNA: TGTGCCAGCAGCTTATTTCCCCCAAGTTTCCCCGGACAGGGGGCGAGGGAGCAGTACTTC.

This clonotype was detected once. The DNA for the CDR3 is TGCAGTGCTAGAGATTGGGGACTAGCGGGAGAAGACGGCTCCTACGAGCAGTACTTC. Translated, it gives CSARDWGLAGEDGSYEQYF. This chain links TRBV20-1 with TRBJ2-7, with TRBD2 matching over 14 bases. CDR1 and CDR2 (germline): DFQATT, SNEGSKA (reference sequence). After removal of 0 bases from V and 0 bases from J, the junction contained 10 bases not matched to a gene. This CDR3 region has 19 residues.

V gene TRBV6-2 or TRBV6-3 combines with J gene TRBJ2-2; 15 bases line up with TRBD2. The germline gives CDR1 MNHEY, CDR2 SVGEGT. The CDR3 loop spans 17 amino acids. V shed 7 bases, J shed 5 bases, and the junction held 8 bases outside the gene matches. CDR3 nucleotides: TGTGCCAGCACCGCCAGGACTAGCGGGAGGGGTACCGGGGAGCTGTTTTTT. Translated, it gives CASTARTSGRGTGELFF.

This clonotype is a singleton in its sample. The rearrangement joins TRBV5-1 to TRBJ1-2, with D possibly being TRBD1 (5 bases). The V and J ends lost 4 bases and 1 base respectively, with 11 bases between them. The CDR3 spans 14 residues. CDR1 and CDR2 (germline): SGHRS, YFSETQ. This CDR3 reads CASSRDAVNYGYTF. CDR3 DNA sequence: TGCGCCAGCAGCCGGGACGCCGTTAACTATGGCTACACCTTC.

The table lists this clonotype with a few counts. The V and J genes are TRBV4-1 and TRBJ2-1; D uncertain. V was pared by 0 bases and J by 9 bases, with 6 bases between. Germline CDR1 MGHRA, CDR2 YSYEKL. CDR3 length: 12 residues. The CDR3 DNA reads TGCGCCAGCAGCCAAGAACCGCGTGAGCAGTTCTTC. It yields the protein CASSQEPREQFF.

This clonotype was seen more than once but under ten times. The CDR3 DNA reads as TGTGCCAGCTCACCGACCCAGACAGGCTCACGCTATGGCTACACCTTC. This encodes CASSPTQTGSRYGYTF. The chain recombines TRBV18 with TRBJ1-2, with D perhaps matching TRBD1 (6 bases). CDR1 and CDR2 from the germline V gene are KGHSH and LQKENI. This CDR3 has 16 residues. V lost 3 bases and J lost 4, with 18 bases in between.

V usage is TRBV4-1 and J usage is TRBJ2-1, with D possibly matching TRBD1 (6 bases). This CDR3 spans 15 amino acids. Trimming pared 0 bases from V and 4 bases from J, leaving 10 bases between. Germline lookup yields CDR1 MGHRA and CDR2 YSYEKL. CDR3 bases: TGCGCCAGCAGCCAAGATGGGACAACATACAATGAGCAGTTCTTC. Amino acid sequence: CASSQDGTTYNEQFF.

This clonotype was observed a handful of times. CDR3 in amino acids: CASSLEGGNKGETQYF. The CDR3, as DNA: TGCGCCAGCAGCTTGGAAGGCGGGAATAAGGGAGAGACCCAGTACTTC. V and J are TRBV5-1 and TRBJ2-5; tentative D call: TRBD2 (6 bases). V gave up 0 bases and J gave up 4 bases, with 16 bases separating them. CDR1 is SGHRS, CDR2 YFSETQ, per germline. The CDR3 length is 16 residues.

The rearrangement uses TRBV5-1 and TRBJ1-1; D remains unclear. The CDR3 runs 14 residues. V was clipped by 4 bases and J by 1 base, with 11 bases between them. In germline, CDR1 is SGHRS, CDR2 YFSETQ. In DNA form, the CDR3 reads TGCGCCAGCAGCCACCGGACTCCGAACACTGAAGCTTTCTTT. Protein sequence: CASSHRTPNTEAFF.

This clonotype was found many times. The chain couples TRBV7-9 to TRBJ1-5; TRBD1 might be the D (6 bases). The germline V gene encodes CDR1 SEHNR and CDR2 FQNEAQ (reference sequence). The CDR3 has 15 residues. With 4 bases removed from V and 2 bases from J, the gap between germline ends came to 12 bases. CDR3 in amino acids: CASSSGAGGNQPQHF. CDR3 coding DNA: TGTGCCAGCAGCTCAGGGGCAGGGGGCAATCAGCCCCAGCATTTT.

V gene TRBV20-1 combines with J gene TRBJ2-7; 8 bases are a match to TRBD2. V lost 5 bases, J lost 7 bases, and 16 bases stayed unmatched. The CDR3 has 15 residues. The germline CDR1 and CDR2 sequences are DFQATT and SNEGSKA (reference sequence). The CDR3 reads CSAATGTSRSNEQYF. CDR3 bases: TGCAGTGCTGCCACCGGGACTAGTAGAAGCAATGAGCAGTACTTC.

This clonotype showed up just a few times. The gene calls are TRBV10-2 and TRBJ2-7; 10 bases are shared with TRBD1. Germline loops: CDR1 WSHSY, CDR2 SAAADI. V lost 10 bases to trimming and J lost 5 bases; unmatched junction nucleotides: 8. The CDR3 length is 13 residues. The DNA of the CDR3 is TGCGCCACCTGGGACAGGGGAGGCAACGAGCAGTACTTC. As protein: CATWDRGGNEQYF.

The chain has TRBV20-1 and TRBJ2-4; TRBD1 matches at 8 bases. The J call may be in error: the DNA end matches TRBJ2-7 better. Germline V lookup: CDR1 DFQATT, CDR2 SNEGSKA (reference sequence). This CDR3 is 12 amino acids long. CDR3: CSAVGQGHEQYF. DNA for the CDR3: TGCAGTGCTGTCGGACAGGGACACGAGCAGTACTTC.

The gene calls are TRBV20-1 and TRBJ1-1; unclear D gene. V gave up 0 bases and J gave up 3 bases, with 8 bases separating them. The CDR3 spans 13 residues. Looked up from germline, CDR1 is DFQATT and CDR2 is SNEGSKA (reference sequence). In nucleotides, the CDR3 is TGCAGTGCTAGAGATCCATCCGACACTGAAGCTTTCTTT. Amino acids: CSARDPSDTEAFF.

This clonotype has a handful of counts. The V and J genes are TRBV12-3 or TRBV12-4 and TRBJ2-1; possible D gene TRBD2, 5 bases. V gave up 1 base and J gave up 3 bases, with 13 bases separating them. The CDR3 is made up of 16 amino acids. The CDR3 DNA is TGTGCCAGCAGTTTAGGGCGGCTAGCCGTCTACAATGAGCAGTTCTTC. It is translated as CASSLGRLAVYNEQFF.

The chain couples TRBV7-6 to TRBJ1-5, with TRBD1 identical over 9 bases. Trimming at V came to 5 bases and at J to 5 bases, leaving 13 bases not matched to a gene. Germline loops: CDR1 SGHVS, CDR2 FNYEAQ. The CDR3 runs to 17 residues. The DNA of the CDR3 is TGTGCCAGCAGCCCGAGACAGGGGGAATGGTTGGATCAGCCCCAGCATTTT. This gives the protein CASSPRQGEWLDQPQHF.

The sample holds a few counts of this clonotype. V gene TRBV12-3 or TRBV12-4 combines with J gene TRBJ2-7; 12 bases agree with TRBD2. Trimming cost V 6 bases and J 8 bases; bases outside gene matches: 8. CDR3 length equals 14 residues. The CDR3 loop is CASSRLAGESQQYF. Here the CDR3 DNA reads TGTGCCAGCAGCCGACTAGCGGGGGAGAGCCAGCAGTACTTC.

This clonotype was seen only a few times. CDR3 sequence (DNA): TGCAGTGCACCGGATCCGAAAGGAAGCACAGATACGCAGTATTTT. Amino acid sequence: CSAPDPKGSTDTQYF. This chain links TRBV20-1 with TRBJ2-3; D not certain. This CDR3 is built from 15 residues. The V and J ends lost 6 bases and 0 bases respectively, with 16 bases between them. CDR1 DFQATT and CDR2 SNEGSKA come from the germline V gene (reference sequence).

This clonotype was seen only a few times. The rearrangement links TRBV10-3 to TRBJ1-1; D ambiguous. CDR1 ENHRY and CDR2 SYGVKD come from the germline V gene. The CDR3 is 14 amino acids. Trimming left V 7 bases short and J 0 bases short, with 12 bases between. CDR3 DNA sequence: TGTGCCATCACCCAGGCGAACATGAACACTGAAGCTTTCTTT. It codes for CAITQANMNTEAFF.

On this clonotype itself: The junction shows a germline mismatch at one end, possibly a read error. This chain's CDR3 is CASSEMDGCTF. The CDR3 DNA is TGTGCCAGCAGTGAAATGGATGGCTGCACCTTC. The V call is TRBV2, the J call TRBJ1-2; D gene unclear. CDR3 length equals 11 residues. The germline gives CDR1 SNHLY, CDR2 FYNNEI.

This clonotype was observed a single time. The V and J genes are TRBV6-2 or TRBV6-3 and TRBJ2-2, with 8 bases fitting TRBD2. The CDR3 has 14 amino acids. With V trimmed by 6 bases and J by 7 bases, 7 bases remained unmatched. The germline V gene encodes CDR1 MNHEY and CDR2 SVGEGT. Here the CDR3 reads CASSPGGALGELFF. For the CDR3, the DNA is TGTGCCAGCAGCCCCGGGGGGGCGCTCGGGGAGCTGTTTTTT.